The subject of this entry is one TCR beta chain. This sample was included in a study of blood T cell repertoires in COVID-19. Study details: Material from acute and convalescent COVID-19 was sourced from the United States, Italy and Spain. From T cells, B-cell-depleted T cells, or PBMCs came the material, which was cDNA or gDNA.

In the study's own analysis: Amplification with reference gene primers provided the estimates of nucleated cell counts. Assay used: immunoSEQ multiplex PCR; TCRdb lists only in-frame clones, some missing. V, J and clone size are taken as reported in that table, and D and trimming were inferred from the DNA itself. The repertoire holds roughly 130,000 clones, with about 80% as singletons. This CDR3 has 13 residues. Germline CDR1 is GTSNPN and CDR2 is SVGIG (reference sequence). V was pared by 4 bases and J by 6 bases, with 7 bases of the junction left unmatched. J is TRBJ1-2 and V is TRBV30; 8 bases align to TRBD1. The sequence was collected from a woman in her 50s with acute or convalescent COVID-19. The sequenced sample was peripheral blood. In DNA form, the CDR3 reads TGTGCCTGGAAACGGACAGGGAAGGATGGCTACACCTTC. The encoded protein is CAWKRTGKDGYTF.